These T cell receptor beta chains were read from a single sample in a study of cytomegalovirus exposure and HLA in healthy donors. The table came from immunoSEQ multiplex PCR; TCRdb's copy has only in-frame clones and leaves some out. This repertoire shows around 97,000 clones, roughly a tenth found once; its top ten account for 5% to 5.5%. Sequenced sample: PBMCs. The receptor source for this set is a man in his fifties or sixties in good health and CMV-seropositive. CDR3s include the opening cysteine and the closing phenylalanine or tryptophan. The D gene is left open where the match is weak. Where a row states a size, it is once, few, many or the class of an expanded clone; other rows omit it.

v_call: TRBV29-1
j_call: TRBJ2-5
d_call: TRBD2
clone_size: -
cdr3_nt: TGCAGCGTTGTCACCTGGACTAGCGGAAGGTACCAAGAGACCCAGTACTTC
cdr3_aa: CSVVTWTSGRYQETQYF

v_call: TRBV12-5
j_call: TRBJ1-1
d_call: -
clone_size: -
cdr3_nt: TGTGCTAGTGGTTGGGGGCAGGGTAACACTGAAGCTTTCTTT
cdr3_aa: CASGWGQGNTEAFF

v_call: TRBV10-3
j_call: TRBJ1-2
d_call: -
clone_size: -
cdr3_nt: TGTGCCATCAGTGAGTCGACTCTTAGGATATTCCATGGCTACACCTTC
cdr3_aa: CAISESTLRIFHGYTF

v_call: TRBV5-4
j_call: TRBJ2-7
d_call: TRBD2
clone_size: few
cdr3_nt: TGTGCCAGCAGCTGGCAGACTAGCGGATCCTACGAGCAGTACTTC
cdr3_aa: CASSWQTSGSYEQYF

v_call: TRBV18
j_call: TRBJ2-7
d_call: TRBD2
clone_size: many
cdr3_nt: TGTGCCAGCTCACCATCGGCGGGAGGCCTCCCTCTCGAGCAGTACTTC
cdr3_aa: CASSPSAGGLPLEQYF

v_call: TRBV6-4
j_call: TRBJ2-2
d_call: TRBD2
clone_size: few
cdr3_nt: TGTGCCAGCAGTCCTCTAGCGGGCCCGAACACCGGGGAGCTGTTTTTT
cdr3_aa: CASSPLAGPNTGELFF

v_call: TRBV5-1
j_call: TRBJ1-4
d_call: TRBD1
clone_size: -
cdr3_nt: TGCGCCAGCAGCTTGGGACAGGGTCGTAATGAAAAACTGTTTTTT
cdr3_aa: CASSLGQGRNEKLFF

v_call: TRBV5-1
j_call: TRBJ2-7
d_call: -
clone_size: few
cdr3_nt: TGCGCCAGCAGCTTGAACCCGGCAGGGGACGAGCAGTACTTC
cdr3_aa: CASSLNPAGDEQYF

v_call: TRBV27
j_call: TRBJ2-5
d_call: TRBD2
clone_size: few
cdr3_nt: TGTGCCAGCAGCTGGACTAGCGGAAAAGAGACCCAGTACTTC
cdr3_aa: CASSWTSGKETQYF

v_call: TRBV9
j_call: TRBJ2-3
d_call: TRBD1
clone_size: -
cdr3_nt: TGTGCCAGCAGCGTATATCCCAGGGGGCGCCAGGATGTGTTAGGTTCCACAGATACGCAGTATTTT
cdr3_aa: CASSVYPRGRQDVLGSTDTQYF

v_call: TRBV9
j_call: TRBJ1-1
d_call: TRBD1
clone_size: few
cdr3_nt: TGTGCCAGCAGCGCCCTTGGACAGGGTGGAACTGAAGCTTTCTTT
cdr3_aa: CASSALGQGGTEAFF

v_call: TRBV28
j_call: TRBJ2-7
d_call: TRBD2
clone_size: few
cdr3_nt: TGTGCCAGCAAGCGGGGGGGCGAGCAGTACTTC
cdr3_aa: CASKRGGEQYF

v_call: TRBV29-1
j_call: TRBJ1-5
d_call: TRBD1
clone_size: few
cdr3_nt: TGCAGCGTTGCTCTCGGGACAGGTCTTCAGCCCCAGCATTTT
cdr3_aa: CSVALGTGLQPQHF

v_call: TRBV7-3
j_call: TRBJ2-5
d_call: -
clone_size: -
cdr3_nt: TGTGCCAGCAGCTCCACCCGGTCTCAAGAGACCCAGTACTTC
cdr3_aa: CASSSTRSQETQYF

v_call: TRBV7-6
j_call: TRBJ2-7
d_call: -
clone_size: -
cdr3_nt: TGTGCCAGCAGCCCGGGGGGCCTCGTCTCCGAGCAGTACTTC
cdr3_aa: CASSPGGLVSEQYF

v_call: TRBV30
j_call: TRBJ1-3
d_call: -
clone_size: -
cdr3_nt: TGTGCCTGGAGTGACTGGGGGGGGCCTGGAAACACCATATATTTT
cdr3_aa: CAWSDWGGPGNTIYF

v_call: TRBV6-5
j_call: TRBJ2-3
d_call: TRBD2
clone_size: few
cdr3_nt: TGTGCCAGCAGTTACTCGGGCGGGAGCGGGAACACGCAGTATTTT
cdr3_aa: CASSYSGGSGNTQYF

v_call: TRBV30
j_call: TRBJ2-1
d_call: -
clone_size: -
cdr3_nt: TGTGCCTGGAGTGTACGAGGGTGGCGGGTGAATGAGCAGTTCTTC
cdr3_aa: CAWSVRGWRVNEQFF

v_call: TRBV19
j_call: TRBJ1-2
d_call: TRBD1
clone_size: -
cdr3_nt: TGTGCCAGTAGTGATAGGGGGACAGCGCTCTATGGCTACACCTTC
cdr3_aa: CASSDRGTALYGYTF

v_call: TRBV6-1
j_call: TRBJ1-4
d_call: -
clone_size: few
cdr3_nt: TGTGCCAGCAGCCTAGGGGGAGAGAGTGAAAAACTGTTTTTT
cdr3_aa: CASSLGGESEKLFF

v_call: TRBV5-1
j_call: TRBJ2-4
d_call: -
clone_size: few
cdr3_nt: TGCGCCAGCAGAGAAGGGGTCAGCCCTATCCGCTTCGATTTAGCCAAAAACATTCAGTACTTC
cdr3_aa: CASREGVSPIRFDLAKNIQYF

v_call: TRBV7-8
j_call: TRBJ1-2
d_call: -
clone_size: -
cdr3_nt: TGTGCCAGCAGCTTATTCGGGGGGCCAGCCACCTTC
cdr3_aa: CASSLFGGPATF

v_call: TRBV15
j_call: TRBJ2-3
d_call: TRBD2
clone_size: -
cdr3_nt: TGTGCCACCAGCAGAGGAGGTGCTAGCGGTCGCGCAGATACGCAGTATTTT
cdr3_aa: CATSRGGASGRADTQYF

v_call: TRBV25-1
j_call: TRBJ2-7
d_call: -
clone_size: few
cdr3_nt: TGTGCCAGCAGTTCACCCTCCAGGGGCGAGCAGTACTTC
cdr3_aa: CASSSPSRGEQYF

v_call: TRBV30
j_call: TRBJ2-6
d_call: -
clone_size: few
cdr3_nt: TGTGCCTGGAGTCTAACAGGGGGGGCATCTGGGGCCAACGTCCTGACTTTC
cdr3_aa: CAWSLTGGASGANVLTF

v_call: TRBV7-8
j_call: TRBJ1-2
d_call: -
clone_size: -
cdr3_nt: TGTGCCAGCAGCCCCGGGAGGGGACAAGGCTACACCTTC
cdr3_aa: CASSPGRGQGYTF

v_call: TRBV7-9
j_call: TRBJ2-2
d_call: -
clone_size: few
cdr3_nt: TGTGCCAGCAGCCAACCCAGGGTGATCGCGAACACCGGGGAGCTGTTTTTT
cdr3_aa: CASSQPRVIANTGELFF

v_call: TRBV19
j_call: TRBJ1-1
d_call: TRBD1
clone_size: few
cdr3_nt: TGTGCCAGTAGACATCGACAGGGGGCAACTGAAGCTTTCTTT
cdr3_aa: CASRHRQGATEAFF

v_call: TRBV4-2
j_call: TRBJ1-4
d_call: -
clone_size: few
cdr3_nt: TGTGCCAGCAGCCAAGTACAGGGAACAAATGAAAAACTGTTTTTT
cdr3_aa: CASSQVQGTNEKLFF

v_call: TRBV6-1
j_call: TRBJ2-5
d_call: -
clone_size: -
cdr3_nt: TGTGCCAGCAGTGTTTGGCAGGGGCAAGAGACCCAGTACTTC
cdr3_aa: CASSVWQGQETQYF

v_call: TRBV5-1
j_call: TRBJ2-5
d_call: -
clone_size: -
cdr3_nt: TGCGCCAGCAGCTTGGTGCGGGGATCGGAGACCCAGTACTTC
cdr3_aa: CASSLVRGSETQYF

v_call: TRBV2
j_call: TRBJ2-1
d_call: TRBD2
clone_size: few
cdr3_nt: TGTGCCAGCAGTGCTCGGGGCGGGAGGACGTACAATGAGCAGTTCTTC
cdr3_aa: CASSARGGRTYNEQFF

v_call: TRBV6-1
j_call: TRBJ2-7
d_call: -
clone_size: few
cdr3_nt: TGTGCCGGGCGGGATTTACCGGGCGAGCAGTACTTC
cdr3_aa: CAGRDLPGEQYF

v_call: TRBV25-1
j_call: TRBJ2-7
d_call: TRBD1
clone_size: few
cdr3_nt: TGTGCCAGCAGTGAAGTTCAGACAGGGGCCTCCACCTACGAGCAGTACTTC
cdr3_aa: CASSEVQTGASTYEQYF

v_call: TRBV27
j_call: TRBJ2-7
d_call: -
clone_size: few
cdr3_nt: TGTGCCAGCAGTTTATCCCCCCGGGTCACCTACGAGCAGTACTTC
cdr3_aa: CASSLSPRVTYEQYF

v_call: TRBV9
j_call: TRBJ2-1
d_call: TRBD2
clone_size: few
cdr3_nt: TGTGCCAGCGAGTTGGGAGCGGGAGGGTACAATGAGCAGTTCTTC
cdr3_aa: CASELGAGGYNEQFF

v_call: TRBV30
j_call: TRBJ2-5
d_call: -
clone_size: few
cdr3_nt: TGTGCCTGGAGTGTACGGGAACAAGAGACCCAGTACTTC
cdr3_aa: CAWSVREQETQYF

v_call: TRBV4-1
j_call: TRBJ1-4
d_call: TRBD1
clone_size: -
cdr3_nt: TGCGCCAGCAGCCCAGCGGACAGGGGGCGTGAAAAACTGTTTTTT
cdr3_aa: CASSPADRGREKLFF

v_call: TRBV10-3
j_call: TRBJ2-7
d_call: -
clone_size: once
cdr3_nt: TGTGCCACCCGGACGGGGTCCTACGAGCAGTACTTC
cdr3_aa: CATRTGSYEQYF

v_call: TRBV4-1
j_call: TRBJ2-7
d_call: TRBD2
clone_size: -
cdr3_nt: TGCGCCAGCAGCCAAGGGACTAGCGGTGAGCAGTACTTC
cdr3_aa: CASSQGTSGEQYF

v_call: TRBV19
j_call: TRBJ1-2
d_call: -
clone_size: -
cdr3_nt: TGTGCCAGCATCACCCTGACGGCAGGGTCCTATGGCTACACCTTC
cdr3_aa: CASITLTAGSYGYTF

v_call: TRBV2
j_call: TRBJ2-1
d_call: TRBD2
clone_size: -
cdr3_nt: TGTGCCAGCAGTGCTACTAGCGGGAGGGCTAATGAGCAGTTCTTC
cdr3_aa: CASSATSGRANEQFF

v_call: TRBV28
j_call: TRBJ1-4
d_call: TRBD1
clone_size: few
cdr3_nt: TGTGCCAGCAGTTTTGGACAGGGGGGGGGAAAACTGTTTTTT
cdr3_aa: CASSFGQGGGKLFF

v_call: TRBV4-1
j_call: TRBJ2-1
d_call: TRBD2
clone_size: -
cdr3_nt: TGCGCCAGCAGCCAACAGGGACTAGCGGGAGGAGGTCTTAATGAGCAGTTCTTC
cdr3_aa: CASSQQGLAGGGLNEQFF

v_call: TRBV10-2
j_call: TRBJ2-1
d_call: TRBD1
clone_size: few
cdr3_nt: TGCGCCAGCAGCGGACAGGGTGAGGACAATGAGCAGTTCTTC
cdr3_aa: CASSGQGEDNEQFF

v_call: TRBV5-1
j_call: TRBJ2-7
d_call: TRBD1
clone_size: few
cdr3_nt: TGCGCCAGCAGCCGTGGGGGACAGGGGGGGACCTACGAGCAGTACTTC
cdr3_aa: CASSRGGQGGTYEQYF

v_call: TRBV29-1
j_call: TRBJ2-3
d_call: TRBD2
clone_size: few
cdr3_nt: TGCAGCGTACTAGCGGGAGGGAGCACAGATACGCAGTATTTT
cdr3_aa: CSVLAGGSTDTQYF

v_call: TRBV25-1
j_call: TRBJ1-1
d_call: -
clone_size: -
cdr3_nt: TGTGCCAGCAGGGCGGATAACACTGAAGCTTTCTTT
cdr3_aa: CASRADNTEAFF

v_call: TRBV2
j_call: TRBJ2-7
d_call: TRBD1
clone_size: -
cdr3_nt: TGTGCCAGCAGTAACAGGGGTCATACCTACGAGCAGTACTTC
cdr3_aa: CASSNRGHTYEQYF

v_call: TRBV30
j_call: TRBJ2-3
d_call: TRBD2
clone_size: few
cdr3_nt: TGTGCCTGGAGGGGGGGGACGGCTCTGGCGCAGTATTTT
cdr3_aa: CAWRGGTALAQYF

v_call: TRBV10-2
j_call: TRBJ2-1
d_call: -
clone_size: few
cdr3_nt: TGCGCCAGCAGTGAGAGGGGTTACAATGAGCAGTTCTTC
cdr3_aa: CASSERGYNEQFF

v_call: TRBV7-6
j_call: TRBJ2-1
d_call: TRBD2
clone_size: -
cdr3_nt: TGTGCCAGCAGTCCAACTAGCGGGAGGGTCTATGAGCAGTTCTTC
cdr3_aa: CASSPTSGRVYEQFF

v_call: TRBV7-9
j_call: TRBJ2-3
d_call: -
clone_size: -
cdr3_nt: TGTGCCAGCAGCTTAGTAGGCGGGAGCACAGATACGCAGTATTTT
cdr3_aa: CASSLVGGSTDTQYF

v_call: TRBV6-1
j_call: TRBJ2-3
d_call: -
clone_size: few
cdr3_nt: TGTGCCAGGTTGTGGGGGGGCACAGATACGCAGTATTTT
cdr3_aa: CARLWGGTDTQYF

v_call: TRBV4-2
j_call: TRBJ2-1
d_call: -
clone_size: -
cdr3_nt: TGTGCCAGCAGCCAAGTGGGGACTCACTCCTACAATGAGCAGTTCTTC
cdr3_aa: CASSQVGTHSYNEQFF

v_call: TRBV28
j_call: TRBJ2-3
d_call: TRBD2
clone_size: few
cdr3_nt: TGTGCCAGCAGCTCGGGACTAGCGACAGATACGCAGTATTTT
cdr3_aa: CASSSGLATDTQYF

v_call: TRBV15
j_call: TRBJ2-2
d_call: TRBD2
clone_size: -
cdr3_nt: TGTGCCACCAGCATAGAGCCAGCGGGAGGGCCCATCACCGGGGAGCTGTTTTTT
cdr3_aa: CATSIEPAGGPITGELFF

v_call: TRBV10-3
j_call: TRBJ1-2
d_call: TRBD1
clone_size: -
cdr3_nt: TGTGCCATCAGGGTTGACAGGGGGACCTATGGCTACACCTTC
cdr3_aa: CAIRVDRGTYGYTF

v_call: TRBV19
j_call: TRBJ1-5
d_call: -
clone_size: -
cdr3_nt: TGTGCCAGCCGAAATCCCCAGGGAGGACAGCCCCAGCATTTT
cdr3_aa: CASRNPQGGQPQHF

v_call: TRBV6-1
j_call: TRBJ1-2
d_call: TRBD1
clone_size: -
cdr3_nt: TGTGCCATCCACCGGGACAGGGATTCGGATGGCTACACCTTC
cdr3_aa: CAIHRDRDSDGYTF